What follows is one T cell receptor beta chain and its context. Its specificity is not known. Next came a second PCR, run for roughly 6 to 11 cycles, which used a sample-barcoded 5' primer along with a J-beta primer mix. A template-switch adaptor containing 12 random nucleotides labeled each cDNA molecule. TCRdb called the 5' RACE reads again in MiXCR, with one record for every CDR3 protein. In the table there are 980,000 or so distinct CDR3 sequences, roughly 52% of which are singletons. These data come from a study of blood T cells in healthy people across ages. Study results and caveats: Observed TCR beta diversity per million T cells went down as age went up. This fall followed a roughly linear course with age.

The CDR3 extends over 11 amino acids. Looked up from germline, CDR1 is SQVTM and CDR2 is ANQGSEA. The ends were cut back, 7 bases at V and 2 bases at J, with 7 bases in the middle. Sequencing used blood. J is TRBJ2-3 and V is TRBV29-1; D gene uncertain. The sequence derives from a man aged 30 to 39 in good health. The CDR3: CSADHTDTQYF. DNA for the CDR3: TGCAGCGCTGACCACACAGATACGCAGTATTTT.